This T cell receptor (beta chain) originates from a study of PD-1 blockade in classical Hodgkin lymphoma. Study-level information: The study gave patients nivolumab 3 mg/kg intravenously every 2 weeks. Whole-study results and caveats: Newly diagnosed patients were reported to exhibit reduced baseline TCR diversity relative to healthy donors.

Each of the patients experienced relapse following autologous stem cell transplantation, and their brentuximab vedotin exposure differed. Libraries were prepared by immunoSEQ multiplex PCR; TCRdb keeps only in-frame clonotypes and omits some of them. This sample yields approximately 84,000 clones, of which roughly 90% are seen a single time; about 20% belongs to the top ten. The CDR3 has 13 amino acids. With V trimmed by 6 bases and J by 8 bases, 5 bases remained unmatched. The V gene's germline CDR1 is MNHEY and CDR2 SMNVEV (reference sequence). A word on this clone: What it recognizes is unknown.

The chain is built from TRBV27 and TRBJ2-2; 8 bases fit TRBD2. This sample comprised peripheral blood mononuclear cells (PBMCs), obtained at baseline. The receptor was isolated from a human donor with classical Hodgkin lymphoma. CDR3 coding DNA: TGTGCCAGCAGCCGGAGCGGGAGTGGGGAGCTGTTTTTT. Protein product: CASSRSGSGELFF.